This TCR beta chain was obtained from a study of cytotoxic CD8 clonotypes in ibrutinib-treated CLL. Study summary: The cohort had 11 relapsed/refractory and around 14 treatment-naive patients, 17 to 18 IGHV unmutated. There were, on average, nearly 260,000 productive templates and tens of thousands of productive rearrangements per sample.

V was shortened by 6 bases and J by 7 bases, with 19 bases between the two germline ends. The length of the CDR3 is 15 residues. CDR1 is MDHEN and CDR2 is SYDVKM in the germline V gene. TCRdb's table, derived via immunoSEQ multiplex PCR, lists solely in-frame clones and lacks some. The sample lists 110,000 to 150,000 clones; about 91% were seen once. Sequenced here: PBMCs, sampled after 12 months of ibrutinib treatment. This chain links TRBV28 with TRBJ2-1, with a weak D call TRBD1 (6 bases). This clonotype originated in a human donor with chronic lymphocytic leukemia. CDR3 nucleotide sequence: TGTGCCAGCAGGCCCTTCTCCCAGGGGTCAAATGAGCAGTTCTTC. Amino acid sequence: CASRPFSQGSNEQFF.